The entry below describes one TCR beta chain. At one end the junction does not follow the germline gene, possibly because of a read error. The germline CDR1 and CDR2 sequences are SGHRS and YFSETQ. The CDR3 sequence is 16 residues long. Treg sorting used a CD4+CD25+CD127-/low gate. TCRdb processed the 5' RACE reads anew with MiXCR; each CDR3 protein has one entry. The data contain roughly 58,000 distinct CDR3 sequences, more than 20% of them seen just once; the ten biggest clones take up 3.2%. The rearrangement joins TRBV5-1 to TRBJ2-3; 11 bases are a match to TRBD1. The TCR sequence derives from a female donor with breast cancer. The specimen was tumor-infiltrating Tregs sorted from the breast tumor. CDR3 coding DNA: TGCGCCAGCAGCCTTCGGGACAGGGGGTTTACAGATATGCAGTATTTT. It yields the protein CASSLRDRGFTDMQYF.